This TCR beta chain was recovered during a study of pediatric ulcerative colitis. TCRdb keeps only in-frame clones here, not all; method: immunoSEQ multiplex PCR. The sample has about 64,000 clones, around four fifths seen once. No immunosuppressive drugs were given to ulcerative colitis patients before diagnostic colonoscopy. The germline gives CDR1 LGHNA, CDR2 YSLEER. CDR3 length: 17 amino acids. V shed 0 bases and J 7 bases; nucleotides not matched to a gene: 10. The chain joins TRBV4-3 to TRBJ2-1; 9 bases align to TRBD2. Sequencing was performed on blood. The TCR comes from a boy aged 5 to 17 with moderate ulcerative colitis. CDR3 region: CASSQDLLAGLGNEQFF. DNA for the CDR3: TGCGCCAGCAGCCAAGATCTGCTAGCGGGGCTGGGGAATGAGCAGTTCTTC.